This paragraph covers one TCR beta chain sequence. A much larger clone sits a single nucleotide away, making a read error possible. The CDR3 spans 12 residues. From germline, CDR1 is DFQATT and CDR2 SNEGSKA (reference sequence). Trimming left V 7 bases short and J 2 bases short, with 11 bases between. This specimen belongs to a study of neurological immune-mediated disorders. By 5'RACE with 10-nucleotide random UMIs, the cDNA was made. From the 5' RACE reads, TCRdb called clonotypes with MiXCR, one entry per CDR3 protein. This sample has approximately 100,000 distinct CDR3 sequences, with 3.5% to 4% found just once.

The clonotype was recovered from a woman aged 18 to 35 with multiple sclerosis. The sequenced sample was PBMCs. The chain is built from TRBV20-1 and TRBJ1-1; D is undetermined. CDR3 in amino acids: CSDSPVNTEAFF. CDR3 bases: TGCAGTGATAGTCCAGTTAACACTGAAGCTTTCTTT.